Listed here is a single T cell receptor (beta chain). These data belong to a study of shared T cell receptors in the human thymus. Assay: immunoSEQ multiplex PCR; the TCRdb copy retains only in-frame clones and omits some. The sample has almost 550,000 clones, roughly 74% seen once. Germline V gene data show CDR1 as DFQATT and CDR2 as SNEGSKA (reference sequence). The V gene lost 3 bases and the J gene lost 4 bases, with 6 bases spanning the gap. CDR3 length: 11 amino acids. These records were also assigned to another study, of human thymus T cells. This second report adds: The thymus was resected at corrective cardiac surgery.

Sequenced input: thymocytes. The genes are TRBV20-1 and TRBJ2-5; D remains ambiguous. The receptor was derived from a boy in the first two years of life with a congenital heart defect. The CDR3 sequence is CSASPLETQYF. DNA for the CDR3: TGCAGTGCTAGCCCTTTAGAGACCCAGTACTTC.